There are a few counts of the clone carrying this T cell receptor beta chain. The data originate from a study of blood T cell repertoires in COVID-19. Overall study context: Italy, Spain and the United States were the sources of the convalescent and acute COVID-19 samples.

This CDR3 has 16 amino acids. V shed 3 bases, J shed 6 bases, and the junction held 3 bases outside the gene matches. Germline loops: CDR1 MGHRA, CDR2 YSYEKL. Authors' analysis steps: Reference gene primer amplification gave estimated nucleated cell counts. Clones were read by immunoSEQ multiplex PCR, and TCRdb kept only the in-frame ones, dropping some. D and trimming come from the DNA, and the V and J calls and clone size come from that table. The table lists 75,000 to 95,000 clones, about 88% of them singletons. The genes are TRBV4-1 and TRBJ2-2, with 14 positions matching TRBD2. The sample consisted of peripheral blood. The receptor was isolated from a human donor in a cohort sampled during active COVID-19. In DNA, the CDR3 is TGCGCCAGCAGCCAGACTAGCGGGAGGGTTCCCGGGGAGCTGTTTTTT. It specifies CASSQTSGRVPGELFF.